This T cell receptor (beta chain) was sequenced for a study of shared clonotypes between healthy human individuals. General observations from the study: Depth was large, yet rarefaction showed that sorted-subset sequencing was incomplete.

In regard to this clone: The antigen remains unidentified.

The ends lost 5 bases at V and 4 bases at J; junction bases unmatched: 7. The germline V gene has CDR1 SEHNR and CDR2 FQNEAQ (reference sequence). CDR3 length: 15 amino acids. Sorted-subset replicate PCRs used about 200 ng of genomic DNA. This amount corresponded to approximately 30,000 T cell genomes. Only in-frame clones appear in the TCRdb table, and some are missing; sequencing was by immunoSEQ multiplex PCR. The sample has about 2 million clones; 90% to 95% are singletons. The origin of this receptor is a man aged 18 to 29 in good health. The chain recombines TRBV7-9 with TRBJ2-7, with 11 bases matching TRBD1. Input material: naive CD4+ T cells sorted from blood. Stated subset: CD45RA+ positively selected. The CDR3 region is CASSTDRGPWYEQYF. In nucleotides, the CDR3 is TGTGCCAGCAGCACGGACAGGGGGCCTTGGTACGAGCAGTACTTC.